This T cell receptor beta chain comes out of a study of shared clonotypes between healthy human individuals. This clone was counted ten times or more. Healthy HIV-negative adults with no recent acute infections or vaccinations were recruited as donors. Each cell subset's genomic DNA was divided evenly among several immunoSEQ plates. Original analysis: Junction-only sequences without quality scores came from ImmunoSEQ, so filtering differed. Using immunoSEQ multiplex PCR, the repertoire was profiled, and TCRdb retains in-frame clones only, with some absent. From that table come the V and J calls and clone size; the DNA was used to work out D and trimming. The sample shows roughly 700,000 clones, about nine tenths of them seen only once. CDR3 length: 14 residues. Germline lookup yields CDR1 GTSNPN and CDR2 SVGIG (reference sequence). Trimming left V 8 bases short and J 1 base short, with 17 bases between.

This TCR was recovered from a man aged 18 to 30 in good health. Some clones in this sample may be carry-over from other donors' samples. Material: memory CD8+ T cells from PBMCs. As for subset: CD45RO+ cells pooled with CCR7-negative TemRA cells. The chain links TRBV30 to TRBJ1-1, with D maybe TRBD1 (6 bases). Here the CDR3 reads CAGSPGRGNTEAFF. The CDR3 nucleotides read TGTGCCGGGTCGCCCGGCAGGGGGAACACTGAAGCTTTCTTT.